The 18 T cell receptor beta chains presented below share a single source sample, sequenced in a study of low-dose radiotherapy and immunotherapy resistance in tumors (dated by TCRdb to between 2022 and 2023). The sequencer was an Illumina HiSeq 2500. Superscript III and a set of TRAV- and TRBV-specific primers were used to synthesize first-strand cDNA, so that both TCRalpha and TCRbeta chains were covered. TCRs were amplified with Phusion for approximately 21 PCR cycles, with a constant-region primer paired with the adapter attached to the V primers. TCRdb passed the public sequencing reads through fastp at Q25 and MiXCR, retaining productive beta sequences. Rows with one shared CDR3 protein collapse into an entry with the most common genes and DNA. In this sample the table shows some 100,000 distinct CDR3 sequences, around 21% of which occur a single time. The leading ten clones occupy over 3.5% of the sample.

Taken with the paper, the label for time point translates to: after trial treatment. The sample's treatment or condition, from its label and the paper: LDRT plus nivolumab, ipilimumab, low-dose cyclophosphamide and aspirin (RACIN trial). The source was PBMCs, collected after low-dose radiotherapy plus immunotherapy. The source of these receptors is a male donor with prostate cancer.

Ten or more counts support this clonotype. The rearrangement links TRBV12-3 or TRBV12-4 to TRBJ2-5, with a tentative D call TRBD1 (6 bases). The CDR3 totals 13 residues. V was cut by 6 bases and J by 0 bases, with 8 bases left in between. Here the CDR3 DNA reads TGTGCCAGCAGGGACAGCAACCAAGAGACCCAGTACTTC. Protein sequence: CASRDSNQETQYF.

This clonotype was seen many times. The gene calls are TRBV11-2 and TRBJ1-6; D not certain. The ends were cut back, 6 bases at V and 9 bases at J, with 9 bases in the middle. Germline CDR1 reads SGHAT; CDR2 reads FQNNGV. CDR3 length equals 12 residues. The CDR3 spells CASSDNSSPLHF. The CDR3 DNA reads TGTGCCAGCAGTGACAATTCTTCACCCCTCCACTTT.

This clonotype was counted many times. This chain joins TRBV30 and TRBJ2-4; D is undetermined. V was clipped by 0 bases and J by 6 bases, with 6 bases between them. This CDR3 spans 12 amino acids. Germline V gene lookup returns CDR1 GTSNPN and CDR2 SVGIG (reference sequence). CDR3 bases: TGTGCCTGGAGTGTACTCCGAAACATTCAGTACTTC. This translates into CAWSVLRNIQYF. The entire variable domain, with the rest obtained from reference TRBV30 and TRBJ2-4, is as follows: SQTIHQWPATLVQPVGSPLSLECTVEGTSNPNLYWYRQAAGRGLQLLFYSVGIGQISSEVPQNLSASRPQDRQFILSSKKLLLSDSGFYLCAWSVLRNIQYFGAGTRLSVL.

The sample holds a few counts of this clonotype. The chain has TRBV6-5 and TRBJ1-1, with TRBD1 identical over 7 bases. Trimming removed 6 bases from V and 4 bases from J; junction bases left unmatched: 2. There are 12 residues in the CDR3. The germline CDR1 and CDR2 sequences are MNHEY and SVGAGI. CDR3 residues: CASRAGGTEAFF. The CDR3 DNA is TGTGCCAGCAGGGCAGGGGGCACTGAAGCTTTCTTT.

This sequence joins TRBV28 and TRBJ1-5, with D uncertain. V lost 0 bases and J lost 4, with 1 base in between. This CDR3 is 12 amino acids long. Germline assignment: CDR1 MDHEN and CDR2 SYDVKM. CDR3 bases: TGTGCCAGCAGTTTATGGAATCAGCCCCAGCATTTT. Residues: CASSLWNQPQHF.

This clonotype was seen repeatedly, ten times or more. The CDR3: CSAQTWDSPYEQYF. The DNA for the CDR3 is TGCAGCGCCCAAACCTGGGACAGCCCCTACGAGCAGTACTTC. This rearrangement joins TRBV29-1 to TRBJ2-7; 7 bases line up with TRBD1. Germline V gene data show CDR1 as SQVTM and CDR2 as ANQGSEA. This CDR3 has 14 amino acids. J was trimmed by 2 bases and V by 7 bases; bases with no gene match: 11.

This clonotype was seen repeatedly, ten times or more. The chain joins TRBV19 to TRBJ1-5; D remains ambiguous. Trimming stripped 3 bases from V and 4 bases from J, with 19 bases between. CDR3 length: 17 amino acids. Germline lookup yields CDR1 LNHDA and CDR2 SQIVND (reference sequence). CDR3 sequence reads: CASSIRRQTSKNQPQHF. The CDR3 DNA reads TGTGCCAGTAGTATCAGGCGGCAGACCTCGAAGAATCAGCCCCAGCATTTT.

The CDR3 region is CASSLTPSRGNQPQHF. In nucleotides, the CDR3 is TGTGCCAGCAGTCTGACCCCTTCCCGGGGCAATCAGCCCCAGCATTTT. The chain couples TRBV12-3 or TRBV12-4 to TRBJ1-5; D gene uncertain. The CDR3 runs 16 residues. Deletions cut 5 bases from V and 2 bases from J, with 16 bases between.

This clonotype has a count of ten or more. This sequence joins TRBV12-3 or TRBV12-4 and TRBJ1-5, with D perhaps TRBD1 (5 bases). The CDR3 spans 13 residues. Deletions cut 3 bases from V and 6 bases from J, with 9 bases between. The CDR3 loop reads CASSFFGGQPQHF. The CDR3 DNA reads TGTGCCAGCAGTTTTTTCGGGGGTCAGCCCCAGCATTTT.

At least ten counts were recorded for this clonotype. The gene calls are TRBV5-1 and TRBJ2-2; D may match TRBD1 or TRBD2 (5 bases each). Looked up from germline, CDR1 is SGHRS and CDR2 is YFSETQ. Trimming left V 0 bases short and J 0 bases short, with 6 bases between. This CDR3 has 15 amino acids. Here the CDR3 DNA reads TGCGCCAGCAGCTTGGGGGACCCGAACACCGGGGAGCTGTTTTTT. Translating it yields CASSLGDPNTGELFF.

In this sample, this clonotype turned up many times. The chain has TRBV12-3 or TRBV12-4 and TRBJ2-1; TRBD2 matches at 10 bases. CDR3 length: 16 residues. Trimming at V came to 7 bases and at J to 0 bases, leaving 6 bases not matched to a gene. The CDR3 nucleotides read TGTGCCAGCACCCTTAGCGGGGGGCGCTCCTACAATGAGCAGTTCTTC. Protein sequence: CASTLSGGRSYNEQFF.

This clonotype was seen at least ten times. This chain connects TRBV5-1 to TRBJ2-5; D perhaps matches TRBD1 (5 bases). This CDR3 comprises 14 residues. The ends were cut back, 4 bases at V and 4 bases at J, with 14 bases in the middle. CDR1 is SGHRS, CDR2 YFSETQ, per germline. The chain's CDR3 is CASSKTGQGETQYF. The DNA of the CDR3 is TGCGCCAGCAGCAAAACAGGTCAAGGAGAGACCCAGTACTTC. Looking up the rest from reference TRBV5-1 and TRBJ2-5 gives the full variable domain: KAGVTQTPRYLIKTRGQQVTLSCSPISGHRSVSWYQQTPGQGLQFLFEYFSETQRNKGNFPGRFSGRQFSNSRSEMNVSTLELGDSALYLCASSKTGQGETQYFGPGTRLLVL.

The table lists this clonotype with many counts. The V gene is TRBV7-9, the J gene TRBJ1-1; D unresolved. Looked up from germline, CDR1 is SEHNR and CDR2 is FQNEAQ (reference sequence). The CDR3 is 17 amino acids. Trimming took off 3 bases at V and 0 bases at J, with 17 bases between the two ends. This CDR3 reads CASSFPPFGTMNTEAFF. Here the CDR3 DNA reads TGTGCCAGCAGCTTCCCCCCATTCGGCACCATGAACACTGAAGCTTTCTTT.

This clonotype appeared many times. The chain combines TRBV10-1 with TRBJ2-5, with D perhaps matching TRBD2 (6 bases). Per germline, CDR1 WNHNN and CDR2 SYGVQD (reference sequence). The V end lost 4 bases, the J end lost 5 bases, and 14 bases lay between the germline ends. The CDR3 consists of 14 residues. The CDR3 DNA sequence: TGCGCCAGCAGTGTCGGGGGAGGCCTGGAGACCCAGTACTTC. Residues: CASSVGGGLETQYF.

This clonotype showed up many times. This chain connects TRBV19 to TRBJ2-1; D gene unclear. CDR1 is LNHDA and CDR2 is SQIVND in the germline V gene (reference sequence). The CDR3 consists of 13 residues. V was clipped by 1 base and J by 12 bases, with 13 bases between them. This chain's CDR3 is CASSIVSGPLQFF. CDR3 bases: TGTGCCAGTAGTATAGTCAGTGGGCCCTTGCAGTTCTTC.

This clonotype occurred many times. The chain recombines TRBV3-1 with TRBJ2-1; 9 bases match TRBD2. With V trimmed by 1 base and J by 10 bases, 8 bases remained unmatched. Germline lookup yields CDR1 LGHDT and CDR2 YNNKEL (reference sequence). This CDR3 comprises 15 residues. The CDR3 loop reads CASSQVSGGSGEQFF. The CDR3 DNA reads TGTGCCAGCAGCCAAGTAAGCGGGGGGTCGGGAGAGCAGTTCTTC.

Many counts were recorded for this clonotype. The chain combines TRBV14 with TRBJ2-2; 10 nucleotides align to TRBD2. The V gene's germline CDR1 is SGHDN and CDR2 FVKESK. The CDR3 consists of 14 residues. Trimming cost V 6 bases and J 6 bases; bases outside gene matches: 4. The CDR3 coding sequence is TGTGCCAGCAGACCCGGGACTAGCGCCGGGGAGCTGTTTTTT. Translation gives CASRPGTSAGELFF.

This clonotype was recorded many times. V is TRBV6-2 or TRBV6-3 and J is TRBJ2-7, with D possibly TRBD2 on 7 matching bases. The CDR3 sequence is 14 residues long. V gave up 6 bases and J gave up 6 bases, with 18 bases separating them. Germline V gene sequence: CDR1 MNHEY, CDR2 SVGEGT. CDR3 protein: CASRKGGADGEQYF. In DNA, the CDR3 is TGTGCCAGCAGAAAAGGGGGGGCTGACGGCGAGCAGTACTTC.